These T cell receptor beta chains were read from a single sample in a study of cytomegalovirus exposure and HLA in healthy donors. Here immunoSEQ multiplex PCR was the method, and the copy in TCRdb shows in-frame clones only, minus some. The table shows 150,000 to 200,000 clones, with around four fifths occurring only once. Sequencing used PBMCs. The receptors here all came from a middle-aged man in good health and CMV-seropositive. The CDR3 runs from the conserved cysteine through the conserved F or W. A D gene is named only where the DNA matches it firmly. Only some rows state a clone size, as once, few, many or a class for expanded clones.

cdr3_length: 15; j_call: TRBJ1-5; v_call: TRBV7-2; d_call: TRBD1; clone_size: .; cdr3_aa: CASSQPGTGYKPQHF; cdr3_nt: TGTGCCAGCAGCCAACCAGGGACAGGGTACAAGCCCCAGCATTTT
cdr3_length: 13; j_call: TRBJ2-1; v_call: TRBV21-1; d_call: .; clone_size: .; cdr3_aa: CASSKDSGTEQFF; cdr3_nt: TGTGCCAGCAGCAAAGATTCCGGGACAGAGCAGTTCTTC
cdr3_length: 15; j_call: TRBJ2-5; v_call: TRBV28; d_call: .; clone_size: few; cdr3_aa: CASSLQGRTPETQYF; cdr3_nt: TGTGCCAGCAGTTTACAGGGGCGAACTCCAGAGACCCAGTACTTC
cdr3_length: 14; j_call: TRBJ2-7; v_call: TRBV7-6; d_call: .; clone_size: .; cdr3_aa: CASSYTSLHDEQYF; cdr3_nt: TGTGCCAGCAGCTACACTAGTCTTCACGACGAGCAGTACTTC
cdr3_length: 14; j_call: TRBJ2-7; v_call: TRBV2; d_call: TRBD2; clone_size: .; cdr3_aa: CASTKGLATYEQYF; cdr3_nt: TGTGCCAGCACCAAGGGACTAGCTACCTACGAGCAGTACTTC
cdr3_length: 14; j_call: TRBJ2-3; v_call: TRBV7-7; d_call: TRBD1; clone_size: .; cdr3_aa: CASSSKGAGDTQYF; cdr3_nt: TGTGCCAGCAGCTCAAAGGGGGCTGGAGATACGCAGTATTTT
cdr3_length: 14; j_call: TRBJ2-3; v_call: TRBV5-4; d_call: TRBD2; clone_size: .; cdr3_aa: CASSLTSGTDTQYF; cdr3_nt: TGTGCCAGCAGCTTGACTAGCGGCACAGATACGCAGTATTTT
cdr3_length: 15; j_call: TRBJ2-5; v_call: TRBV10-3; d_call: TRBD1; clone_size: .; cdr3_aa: CAISESMTGKETQYF; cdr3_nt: TGTGCCATCAGTGAGTCAATGACAGGGAAAGAGACCCAGTACTTC
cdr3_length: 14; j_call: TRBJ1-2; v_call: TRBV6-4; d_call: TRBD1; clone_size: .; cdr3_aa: CASSAQGATGGYTF; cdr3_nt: TGTGCCAGCAGTGCCCAGGGGGCTACGGGTGGCTACACCTTC
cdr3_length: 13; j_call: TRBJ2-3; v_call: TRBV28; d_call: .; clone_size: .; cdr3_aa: CASSPLSPDTQYF; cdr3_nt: TGTGCCAGCAGTCCGCTCAGTCCAGATACGCAGTATTTT
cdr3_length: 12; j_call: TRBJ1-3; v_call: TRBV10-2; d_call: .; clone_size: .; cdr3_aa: CASSAAENTIYF; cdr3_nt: TGCGCCAGCAGTGCAGCGGAAAACACCATATATTTT
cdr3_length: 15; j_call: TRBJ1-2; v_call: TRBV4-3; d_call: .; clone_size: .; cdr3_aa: CASSQNPGGGYGYTF; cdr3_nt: TGCGCCAGCAGCCAGAATCCCGGCGGCGGCTATGGCTACACCTTC
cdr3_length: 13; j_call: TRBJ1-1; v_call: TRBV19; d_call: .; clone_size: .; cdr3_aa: CASSISITREAFF; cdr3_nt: TGTGCCAGTAGTATATCAATTACGCGAGAAGCTTTCTTT
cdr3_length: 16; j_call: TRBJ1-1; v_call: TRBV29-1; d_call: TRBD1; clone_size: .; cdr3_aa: CSTREDRVVVNTEAFF; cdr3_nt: TGCAGCACCCGCGAGGACAGGGTGGTGGTGAACACTGAAGCTTTCTTT
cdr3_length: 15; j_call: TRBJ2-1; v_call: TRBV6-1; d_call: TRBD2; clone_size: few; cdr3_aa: CASSVPGLLNNEQFF; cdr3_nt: TGTGCCAGCAGTGTCCCGGGACTACTTAACAATGAGCAGTTCTTC
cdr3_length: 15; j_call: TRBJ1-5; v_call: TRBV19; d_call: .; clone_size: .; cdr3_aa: CASSIIAASNQPQHF; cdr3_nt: TGTGCCAGTAGTATAATCGCGGCTAGCAATCAGCCCCAGCATTTT
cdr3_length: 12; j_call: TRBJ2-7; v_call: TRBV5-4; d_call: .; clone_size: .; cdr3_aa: CASSLPGYEQYF; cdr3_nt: TGTGCCAGCAGCTTGCCGGGTTACGAGCAGTACTTC
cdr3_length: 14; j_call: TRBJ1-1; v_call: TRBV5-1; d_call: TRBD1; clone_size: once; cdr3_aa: CASSRQGSDTEAFF; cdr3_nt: TGCGCCAGCAGCCGACAGGGGTCAGACACTGAAGCTTTCTTT
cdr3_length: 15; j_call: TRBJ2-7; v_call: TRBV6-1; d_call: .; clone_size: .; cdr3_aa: CASSESAQFFYEQYF; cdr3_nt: TGTGCCAGCAGTGAATCTGCACAGTTTTTCTACGAGCAGTACTTC
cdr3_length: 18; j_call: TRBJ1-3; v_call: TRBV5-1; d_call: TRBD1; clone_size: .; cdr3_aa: CASSLDYRGLHSGNTIYF; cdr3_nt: TGCGCCAGCAGCTTGGATTACAGGGGTCTCCACTCTGGAAACACCATATATTTT
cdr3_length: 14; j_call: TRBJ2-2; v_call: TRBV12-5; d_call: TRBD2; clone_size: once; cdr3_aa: CASRISGKTGELFF; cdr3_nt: TGTGCTAGTCGAATTAGCGGGAAGACCGGGGAGCTGTTTTTT
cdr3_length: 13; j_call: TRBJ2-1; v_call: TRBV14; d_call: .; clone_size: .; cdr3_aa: CASSTQEGNEQFF; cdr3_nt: TGTGCCAGCAGCACCCAAGAGGGCAATGAGCAGTTCTTC
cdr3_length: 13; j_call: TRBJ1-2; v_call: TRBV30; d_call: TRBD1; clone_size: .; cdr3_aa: CACRTGERDGYTF; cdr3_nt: TGTGCCTGTCGGACAGGGGAGAGGGATGGCTACACCTTC
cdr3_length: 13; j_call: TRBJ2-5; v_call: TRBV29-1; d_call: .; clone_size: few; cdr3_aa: CSAEGVGSPAQYF; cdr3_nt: TGCAGCGCCGAGGGGGTGGGTTCCCCGGCCCAGTACTTC
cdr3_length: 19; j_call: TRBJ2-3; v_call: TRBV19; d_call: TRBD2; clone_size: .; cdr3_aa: CASSIVGGTSGIRTDTQYF; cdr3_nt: TGTGCCAGTAGTATAGTTGGCGGGACTAGCGGGATTCGAACAGATACGCAGTATTTT
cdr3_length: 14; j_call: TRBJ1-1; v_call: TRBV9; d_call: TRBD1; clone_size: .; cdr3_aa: CASSPDRGKTEAFF; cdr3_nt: TGTGCCAGCAGCCCAGACAGGGGGAAGACTGAAGCTTTCTTT
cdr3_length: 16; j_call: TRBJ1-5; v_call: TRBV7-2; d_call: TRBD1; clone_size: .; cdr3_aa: CASSSPQGYSNQPQHF; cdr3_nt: TGTGCCAGCAGCTCCCCACAGGGGTATAGCAATCAGCCCCAGCATTTT
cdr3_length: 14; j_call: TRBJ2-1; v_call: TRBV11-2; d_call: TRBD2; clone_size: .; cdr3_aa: CASSSGTSGNEQFF; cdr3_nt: TGTGCCAGCAGCTCAGGGACTAGCGGGAATGAGCAGTTCTTC
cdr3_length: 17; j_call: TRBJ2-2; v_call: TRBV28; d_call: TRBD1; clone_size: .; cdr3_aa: CASSLWGQATNTGELFF; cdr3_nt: TGTGCCAGCAGTTTGTGGGGACAGGCGACGAACACCGGGGAGCTGTTTTTT
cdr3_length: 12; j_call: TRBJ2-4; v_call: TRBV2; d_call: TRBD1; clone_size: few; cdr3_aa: CASRGQGNIQYF; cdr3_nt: TGTGCCAGCAGGGGACAGGGGAACATTCAGTACTTC
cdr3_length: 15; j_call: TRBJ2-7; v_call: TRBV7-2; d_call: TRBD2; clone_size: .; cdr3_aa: CASSPGTSGTYEQYF; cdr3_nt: TGTGCCAGCAGCCCTGGGACTAGCGGGACCTACGAGCAGTACTTC
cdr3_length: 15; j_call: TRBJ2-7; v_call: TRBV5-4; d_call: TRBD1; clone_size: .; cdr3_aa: CASSPTGTGGDEQYF; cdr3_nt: TGTGCCAGCAGCCCGACCGGGACAGGGGGCGACGAGCAGTACTTC
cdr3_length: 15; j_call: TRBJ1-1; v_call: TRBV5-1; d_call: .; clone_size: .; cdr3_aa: CASSPRTTTNTEAFF; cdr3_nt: TGCGCCAGCAGCCCCCGGACAACGACAAACACTGAAGCTTTCTTT
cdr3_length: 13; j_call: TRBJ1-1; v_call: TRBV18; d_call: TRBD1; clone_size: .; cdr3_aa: CASSPGTGAEAFF; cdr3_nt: TGTGCCAGCTCACCAGGGACAGGGGCTGAAGCTTTCTTT
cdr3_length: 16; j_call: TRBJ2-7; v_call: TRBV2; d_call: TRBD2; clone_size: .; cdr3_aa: CATKRTSGAQNYEQYF; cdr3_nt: TGTGCCACCAAGAGGACTAGCGGGGCCCAAAACTACGAGCAGTACTTC
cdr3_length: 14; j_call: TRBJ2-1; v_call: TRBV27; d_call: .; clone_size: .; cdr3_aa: CASSPLASYNEQFF; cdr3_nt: TGTGCCAGCAGTCCACTAGCTTCCTACAATGAGCAGTTCTTC
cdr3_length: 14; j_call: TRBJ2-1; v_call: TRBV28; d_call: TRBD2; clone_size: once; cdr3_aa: CASSLFGRANEQFF; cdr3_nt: TGTGCCAGCAGTTTATTTGGGAGGGCTAATGAGCAGTTCTTC
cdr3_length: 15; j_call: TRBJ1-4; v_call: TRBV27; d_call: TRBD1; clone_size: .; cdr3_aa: CASRRQGLLGEKLFF; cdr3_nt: TGTGCCAGCAGACGACAGGGGCTGCTTGGAGAAAAACTGTTTTTT
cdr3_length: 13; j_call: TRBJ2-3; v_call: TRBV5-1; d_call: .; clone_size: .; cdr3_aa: CASSTYDTDTQYF; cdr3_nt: TGCGCCAGCTCCACATACGACACAGATACGCAGTATTTT
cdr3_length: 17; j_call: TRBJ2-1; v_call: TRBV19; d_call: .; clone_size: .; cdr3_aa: CASSAAGSQEPYNEQFF; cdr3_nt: TGTGCCAGCTCCGCTGCAGGCTCACAAGAACCCTACAATGAGCAGTTCTTC
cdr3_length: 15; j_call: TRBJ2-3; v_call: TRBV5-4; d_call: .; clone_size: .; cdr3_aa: CASSLRQLSTDTQYF; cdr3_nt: TGTGCCAGCAGCTTGCGACAGCTTAGCACAGATACGCAGTATTTT
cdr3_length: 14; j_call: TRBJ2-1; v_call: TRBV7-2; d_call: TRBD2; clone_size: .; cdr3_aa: CASSSLAGVGEQFF; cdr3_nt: TGTGCCAGCAGCTCCTTAGCGGGAGTCGGGGAGCAGTTCTTC
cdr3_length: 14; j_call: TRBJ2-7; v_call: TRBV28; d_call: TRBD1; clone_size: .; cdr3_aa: CASSRDRGGYEQYF; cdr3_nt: TGTGCCAGCAGCCGGGACAGGGGAGGCTACGAGCAGTACTTC
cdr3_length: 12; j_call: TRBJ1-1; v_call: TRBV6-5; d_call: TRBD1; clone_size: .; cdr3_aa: CASSSRQGEAFF; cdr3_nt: TGTGCCAGCAGTTCGAGACAGGGTGAAGCTTTCTTT
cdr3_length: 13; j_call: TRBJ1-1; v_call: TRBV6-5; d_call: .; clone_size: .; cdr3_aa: CASTLTGNTEAFF; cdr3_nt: TGTGCCAGCACCCTAACGGGGAACACTGAAGCTTTCTTT
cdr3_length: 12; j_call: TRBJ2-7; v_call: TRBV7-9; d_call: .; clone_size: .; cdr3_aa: CATAPGTYEQYF; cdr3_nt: TGTGCCACCGCCCCAGGAACCTACGAGCAGTACTTC
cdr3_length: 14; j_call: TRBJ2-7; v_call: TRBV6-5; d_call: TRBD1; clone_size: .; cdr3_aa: CASSYKQGIHEQYF; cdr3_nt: TGTGCCAGCAGTTACAAACAGGGGATCCACGAGCAGTACTTC
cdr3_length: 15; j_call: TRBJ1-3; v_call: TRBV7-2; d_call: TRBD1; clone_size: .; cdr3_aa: CASRPQGAQGNTIYF; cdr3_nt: TGTGCCAGCAGACCCCAGGGGGCCCAGGGAAACACCATATATTTT
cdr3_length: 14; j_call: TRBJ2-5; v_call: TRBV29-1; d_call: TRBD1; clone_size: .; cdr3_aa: CSVAGTGLGETQYF; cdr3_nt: TGCAGCGTTGCCGGGACAGGCCTGGGAGAGACCCAGTACTTC
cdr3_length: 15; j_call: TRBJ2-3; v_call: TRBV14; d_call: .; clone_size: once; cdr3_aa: CASSQVGLPTDTQYF; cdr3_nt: TGTGCCAGCAGCCAAGTCGGACTACCCACAGATACGCAGTATTTT
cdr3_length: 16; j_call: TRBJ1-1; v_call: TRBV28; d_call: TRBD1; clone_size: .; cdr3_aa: CASSPRQGKGNTEAFF; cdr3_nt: TGTGCCAGCAGTCCCAGACAGGGGAAGGGAAACACTGAAGCTTTCTTT
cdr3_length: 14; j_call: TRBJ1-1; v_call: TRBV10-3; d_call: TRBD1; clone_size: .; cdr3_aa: CATWAQGLNTEAFF; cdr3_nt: TGTGCCACCTGGGCACAGGGGTTGAACACTGAAGCTTTCTTT
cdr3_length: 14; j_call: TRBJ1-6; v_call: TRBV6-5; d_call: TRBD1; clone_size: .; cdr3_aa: CASTKTGRWPPLHF; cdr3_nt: TGTGCCAGCACCAAGACAGGGAGGTGGCCACCCCTCCACTTT
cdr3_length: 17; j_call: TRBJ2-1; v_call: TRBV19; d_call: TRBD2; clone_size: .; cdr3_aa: CASSISGTSGPYNEQFF; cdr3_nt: TGTGCCAGTAGTATCTCCGGGACTAGCGGGCCCTACAATGAGCAGTTCTTC
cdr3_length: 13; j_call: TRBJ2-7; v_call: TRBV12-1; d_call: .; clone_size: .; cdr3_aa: CASSFVKACEQYF; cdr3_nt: TGTGCCAGCAGCTTCGTAAAAGCTTGCGAGCAGTACTTC